The clone carrying this T cell receptor (beta chain) has ten or more counts. Its antigen is unknown. Construction of TCR beta libraries was performed using quantitative 5'-RACE with molecular barcodes. TCRdb called the 5' RACE reads again in MiXCR, with one record for every CDR3 protein. The sample has about 240,000 distinct CDR3 sequences, around 7.8% seen once. The data originate from a study of CD8 T cells in ankylosing spondylitis. CDR3 size: 19 residues. CDR1 and CDR2 from the germline V gene are LGHNA and YSLEER. Germline trimming cut 0 bases from V and 0 bases from J; bases unmatched to any gene: 10. Whole-study results and caveats: There were earlier reports of some motif variants in reactive arthritis synovial fluid and blood.

The sequenced sample consisted of blood, either unsorted or a sorted T cell fraction (not recorded which). V and J are TRBV4-3 and TRBJ1-4; TRBD1 matches 7 bases. This sequence was found in a male donor with ankylosing spondylitis or in good health (not recorded which). CDR3: CASSQEYRGQLATNEKLFF. CDR3 coding DNA: TGCGCCAGCAGCCAAGAATACAGGGGCCAACTTGCAACTAATGAAAAACTGTTTTTT.